This T cell receptor beta chain is drawn from a study of cytomegalovirus exposure and HLA in healthy donors. The repertoire was sequenced with immunoSEQ multiplex PCR; TCRdb's copy has only in-frame clones and lacks some. The profile shows 300,000 to 400,000 clones, 70% to 90% of them singletons. The CDR3 has 15 residues. The germline V and J ends were trimmed by 3 bases and 7 bases, with 13 bases remaining between them. Looked up from germline, CDR1 is SGHDN and CDR2 is FVKESK. The chain carries TRBV14 and TRBJ1-6, with D unclear. The sequencing sample was made of PBMCs. The origin of this receptor is a woman between 18 and 30 years old in good health and CMV-seronegative. CDR3 coding DNA: TGTGCCAGCAGCCATTTAGCCACCTTAAATTCACCCCTCCACTTT. As protein: CASSHLATLNSPLHF.